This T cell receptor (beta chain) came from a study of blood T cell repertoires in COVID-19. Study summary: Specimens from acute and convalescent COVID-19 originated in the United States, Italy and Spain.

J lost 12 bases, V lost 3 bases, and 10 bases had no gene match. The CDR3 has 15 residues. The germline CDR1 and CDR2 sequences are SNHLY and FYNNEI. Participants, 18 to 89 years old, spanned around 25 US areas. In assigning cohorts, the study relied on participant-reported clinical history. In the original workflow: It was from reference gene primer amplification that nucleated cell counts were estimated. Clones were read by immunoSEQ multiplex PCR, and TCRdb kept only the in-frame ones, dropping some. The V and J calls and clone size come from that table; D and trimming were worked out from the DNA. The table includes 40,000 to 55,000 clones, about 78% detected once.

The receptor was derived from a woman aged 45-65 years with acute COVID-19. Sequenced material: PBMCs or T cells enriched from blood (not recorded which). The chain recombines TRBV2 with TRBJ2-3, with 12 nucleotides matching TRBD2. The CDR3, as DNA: TGTGCCAGCAGTGAGGCTAGCGGGGGGGCCCTTACACAGTATTTT. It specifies CASSEASGGALTQYF.